These 11 T cell receptor beta chains share one sample of origin, sequenced in a study of blood T cell repertoires in COVID-19. Clones were sequenced by immunoSEQ multiplex PCR, and TCRdb holds only the in-frame ones, with some missing. The table lists 350,000 or so clones, 92% of them singletons. Specimen: PBMCs or T cells enriched from blood (not recorded which). These TCRs come from a woman in her 30s who had recovered from COVID-19.

The chain joins TRBV28 to TRBJ2-7; D uncertain. Germline V gene sequence: CDR1 MDHEN, CDR2 SYDVKM. Trimming removed 5 bases from V and 2 bases from J, with 19 bases in between. CDR3 size: 16 residues. CDR3 amino acids: CASSLHPAATTYEQYF. The CDR3 nucleotides read TGTGCCAGCAGTCTACACCCCGCGGCAACTACCTACGAGCAGTACTTC. The full variable domain, in which reference TRBV28 and TRBJ2-7 provide the parts outside the CDR3, is DVKVTQSSRYLVKRTGEKVFLECVQDMDHENMFWYRQDPGLGLRLIYFSYDVKMKEKGDIPEGYSVSREKKERFSLILESASTNQTSMYLCASSLHPAATTYEQYFGPGTRLTVT.

The chain links TRBV6-1 to TRBJ1-1; no clear D. Germline CDR1 reads MNHNS; CDR2 reads SASEGT. The V end lost 2 bases, the J end lost 5 bases, and 9 bases lay between the germline ends. The CDR3 has 13 residues. CDR3 nucleotides: TGTGCCAGCAGTGAAATCGGTAGTACTGAAGCTTTCTTT. Protein: CASSEIGSTEAFF.

The chain is built from TRBV11-2 and TRBJ1-1, with 7 bases lining up with TRBD1. Trimming removed 2 bases from V and 1 base from J; junction bases left unmatched: 1. The germline CDR1 and CDR2 sequences are SGHAT and FQNNGV. This CDR3 is 14 amino acids long. The CDR3 reads CASSLRDRNTEAFF. CDR3 nucleotides: TGTGCCAGCAGCTTACGGGACAGGAACACTGAAGCTTTCTTT.

This chain links TRBV12-3 or TRBV12-4 with TRBJ2-7; the D gene is possibly TRBD2 (6 bases). The CDR3 has 12 amino acids. The V gene lost 4 bases and the J gene lost 7 bases, with 11 bases spanning the gap. The CDR3 coding sequence is TGTGCCAGCAGTTCCTCGGGGAGGGAGCAGTACTTC. Residues: CASSSSGREQYF.

This sequence joins TRBV19 and TRBJ2-3; 13 bases line up with TRBD2. In germline, CDR1 is LNHDA, CDR2 SQIVND (reference sequence). The CDR3 totals 15 residues. J gave up 4 bases and V 9 bases, and 7 bases lay outside the gene matches. CDR3 DNA: TGTGCCAGCACCCGGACTAGCGGGAGATCAGATACGCAGTATTTT. Its protein product is CASTRTSGRSDTQYF. The whole variable domain, remainder taken from reference TRBV19 and TRBJ2-3, is DGGITQSPKYLFRKEGQNVTLSCEQNLNHDAMYWYRQDPGQGLRLIYYSQIVNDFQKGDIAEGYSVSREKKESFPLTVTSAQKNPTAFYLCASTRTSGRSDTQYFGPGTRLTVL.

The chain carries TRBV29-1 and TRBJ1-2; 7 bases fit TRBD1. The CDR3 spans 11 residues. From germline, CDR1 is SQVTM and CDR2 ANQGSEA. J lost 7 bases, V lost 7 bases, and 6 bases had no gene match. For the CDR3, the DNA is TGCAGCGCCTGGACAGGCGGTGGCTACACCTTC. This encodes CSAWTGGGYTF.

This chain joins TRBV2 and TRBJ1-1; 9 bases fit TRBD1. The CDR3 consists of 13 residues. With 8 bases clipped from V and 1 base from J, the junction kept 2 bases outside the gene matches. The germline V gene has CDR1 SNHLY and CDR2 FYNNEI. In DNA, the CDR3 is TGTGCCAGCGGGGGACAGGGGAACACTGAAGCTTTCTTT. It encodes CASGGQGNTEAFF.

The chain carries TRBV11-3 and TRBJ2-1; no reliable D call. CDR1 and CDR2 (germline): SGHNT, YENEEA. V gave up 6 bases and J gave up 6 bases, with 18 bases separating them. The CDR3 has 15 amino acids. CDR3 sequence (DNA): TGTGCCAGCAGGAAACACGACTTAAACCTCAATGAGCAGTTCTTC. Its translation: CASRKHDLNLNEQFF.

The chain recombines TRBV2 with TRBJ1-1; no clear D. Trimming removed 6 bases at V and 7 bases at J, with 18 bases between. The CDR3 has 14 amino acids. In germline, CDR1 is SNHLY, CDR2 FYNNEI. CDR3 nucleotide sequence: TGTGCCAGCAGACTAAGGCAAGCCCCAGATGAAGCTTTCTTT. Its translation is CASRLRQAPDEAFF.

The chain has TRBV7-2 and TRBJ2-7; 7 nucleotides match TRBD2. Germline values: CDR1 SGHTA, CDR2 FQGNSA. CDR3 length: 14 amino acids. After removal of 7 bases from V and 6 bases from J, the junction contained 12 bases not matched to a gene. The DNA for the CDR3 is TGTGCCAGCACCCTGGGAGGGAGGTCCCGCGAGCAGTACTTC. Amino acid sequence: CASTLGGRSREQYF.

This chain joins TRBV10-3 and TRBJ2-7; maybe TRBD2 (5 bases). V was trimmed by 9 bases and J by 2 bases, leaving 11 bases between them. CDR3 length: 12 residues. Germline lookup yields CDR1 ENHRY and CDR2 SYGVKD. The CDR3 reads CAIGPGTYEQYF. CDR3 DNA sequence: TGTGCCATTGGACCGGGGACCTACGAGCAGTACTTC.